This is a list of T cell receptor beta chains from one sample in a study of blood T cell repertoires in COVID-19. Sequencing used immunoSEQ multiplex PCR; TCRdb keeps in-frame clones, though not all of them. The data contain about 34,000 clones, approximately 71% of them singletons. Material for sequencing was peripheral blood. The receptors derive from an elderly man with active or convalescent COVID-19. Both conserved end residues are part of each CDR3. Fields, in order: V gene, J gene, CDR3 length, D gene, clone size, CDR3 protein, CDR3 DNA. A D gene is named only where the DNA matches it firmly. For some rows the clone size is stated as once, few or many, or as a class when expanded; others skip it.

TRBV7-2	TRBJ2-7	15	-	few	CASSLAVGSSYEQYF	TGTGCCAGCAGCTTAGCGGTTGGGAGCTCCTACGAGCAGTACTTC
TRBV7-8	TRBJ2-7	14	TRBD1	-	CASSPRQGAYEQYF	TGTGCCAGCAGCCCAAGACAGGGAGCCTACGAGCAGTACTTC
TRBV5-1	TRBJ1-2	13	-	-	CASSLEGSYGYTF	TGCGCCAGCAGCTTGGAAGGGAGCTATGGCTACACCTTC
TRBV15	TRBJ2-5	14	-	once	CATSRDLRQETQYF	TGTGCCACCAGCAGAGATTTGAGGCAAGAGACCCAGTACTTC
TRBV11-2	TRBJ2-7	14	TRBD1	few	CASRKTGVYGEQYF	TGTGCCAGCAGAAAGACAGGGGTTTATGGAGAGCAGTACTTC
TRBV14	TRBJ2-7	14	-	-	CASSQSLPPYEQYF	TGTGCCAGCAGCCAGTCACTTCCTCCCTACGAGCAGTACTTC
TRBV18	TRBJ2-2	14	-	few	CASSPPSGTGELFF	TGTGCCAGCTCACCACCTAGCGGCACCGGGGAGCTGTTTTTT
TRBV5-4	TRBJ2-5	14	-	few	CASSPRTAEETQYF	TGTGCCAGCAGCCCGAGGACAGCGGAAGAGACCCAGTACTTC
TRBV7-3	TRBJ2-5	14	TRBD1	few	CASSTGTVQETQYF	TGTGCCAGCAGCACCGGGACAGTACAAGAGACCCAGTACTTC
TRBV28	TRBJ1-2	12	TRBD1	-	CASGDRDYGYTF	TGTGCCAGCGGCGACAGGGACTATGGCTACACCTTC
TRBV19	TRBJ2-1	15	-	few	CASSMGTEAYNEQFF	TGTGCCAGTAGTATGGGGACTGAGGCCTACAATGAGCAGTTCTTC
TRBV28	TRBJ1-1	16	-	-	CASRAPGLGGFTEAFF	TGTGCCAGCAGGGCCCCGGGACTGGGAGGTTTCACTGAAGCTTTCTTT
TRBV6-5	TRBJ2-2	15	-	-	CASRWTETNTGELFF	TGTGCCAGCAGATGGACAGAAACGAACACCGGGGAGCTGTTTTTT
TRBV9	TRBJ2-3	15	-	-	CASSVGLPGADTQYF	TGTGCCAGCAGCGTAGGTCTACCGGGAGCAGATACGCAGTATTTT
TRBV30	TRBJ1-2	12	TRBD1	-	CALSGGFSGYTF	TGTGCCTTGTCAGGGGGCTTTAGCGGCTACACCTTC
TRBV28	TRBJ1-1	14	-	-	CASRLGGLGTEAFF	TGTGCCAGCCGCCTAGGCGGATTGGGCACTGAAGCTTTCTTT
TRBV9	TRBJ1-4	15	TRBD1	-	CASSVAGTGAEKLFF	TGTGCCAGCAGCGTAGCAGGGACAGGGGCAGAAAAACTGTTTTTT
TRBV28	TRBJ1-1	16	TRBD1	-	CASSWNTGTGSTEAFF	TGTGCCAGCAGTTGGAATACCGGGACAGGGTCCACTGAAGCTTTCTTT
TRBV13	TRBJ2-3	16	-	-	CASSPARQASTDTQYF	TGTGCCAGCAGCCCCGCCCGGCAGGCTAGCACAGATACGCAGTATTTT
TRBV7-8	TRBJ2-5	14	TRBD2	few	CASSLATSGIIQYF	TGTGCCAGCAGCCTTGCTACTAGCGGGATAATCCAGTACTTC
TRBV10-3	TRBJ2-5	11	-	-	CAISAEETQYF	TGTGCCATCAGTGCGGAAGAGACCCAGTACTTC
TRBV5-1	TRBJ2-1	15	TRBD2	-	CASSLGSGERGEQFF	TGCGCCAGCAGCTTGGGTAGCGGGGAAAGGGGTGAGCAGTTCTTC
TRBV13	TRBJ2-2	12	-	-	CASSPYTGELFF	TGTGCCAGCAGCCCTTACACCGGGGAGCTGTTTTTT
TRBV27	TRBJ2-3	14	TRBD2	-	CASREGLVSDTQYF	TGTGCCAGCAGGGAGGGACTAGTGTCAGATACGCAGTATTTT
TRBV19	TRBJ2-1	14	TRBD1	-	CASRPDRVGNEQFF	TGTGCCAGTAGACCGGACAGGGTAGGAAATGAGCAGTTCTTC